This passage covers 26 T cell receptor beta chains from one sample sequenced in a study of cytomegalovirus exposure and HLA in healthy donors. The PCR ran on 60 Vbeta and 13 Jbeta primers. Clones were sequenced by immunoSEQ multiplex PCR, and TCRdb holds only the in-frame ones, with some missing. Here the sample spans about 37,000 clones, roughly 76% being singletons. The sequenced sample was PBMCs. Receptors were obtained from a woman between 35 and 50 years old in good health and CMV-seronegative.

The rearrangement uses TRBV6-6 and TRBJ1-6, with 9 bases aligning to TRBD1. Germline trimming cut 6 bases from V and 11 bases from J; bases unmatched to any gene: 5. Germline V CDR1 and CDR2: MNHNY, SVGAGI (reference sequence). The CDR3 has 13 residues. The CDR3, as DNA: TGTGCCAGCAGAGGGACAGGGAGCGCACCCCTCCACTTT. Encoded protein: CASRGTGSAPLHF.

This clone was picked up one time. This sequence joins TRBV2 and TRBJ2-5, with TRBD1 matching over 8 bases. This CDR3 region has 13 residues. Trimming removed 7 bases from V and 2 bases from J; junction bases left unmatched: 3. Germline CDR1 and CDR2: SNHLY and FYNNEI. The CDR3 DNA reads as TGTGCCAGCAACCGGGACAGGCAAGAGACCCAGTACTTC. Translating gives CASNRDRQETQYF.

The chain uses TRBV11-3 and TRBJ2-2, with a tentative D call TRBD1 (5 bases). Germline V lookup: CDR1 SGHNT, CDR2 YENEEA. Trimming took off 5 bases at V and 6 bases at J, with 10 bases between the two ends. CDR3 length equals 13 residues. The CDR3 DNA follows: TGTGCCAGCAGCCTCAGGGATCCCGGGGAGCTGTTTTTT. Translation gives CASSLRDPGELFF.

This clone was detected once. The chain recombines TRBV19 with TRBJ2-7; D unclear. V lost 1 base, J lost 3 bases, and 10 bases lay in between. Germline V gene data show CDR1 as LNHDA and CDR2 as SQIVND (reference sequence). The CDR3 loop spans 14 amino acids. The CDR3 DNA reads as TGTGCCAGTAGTATAGGAACAGTCGGCTACGAGCAGTACTTC. This sequence encodes CASSIGTVGYEQYF.

The CDR3: CARGRGQGEYEQYV. The CDR3 DNA reads as TGCGCCAGAGGTCGGGGACAGGGGGAATACGAGCAGTACGTC. The V and J genes are TRBV10-1 and TRBJ2-7; 11 bases map to TRBD1. V lost 9 bases and J lost 4; bases outside the gene matches: 8. Germline V CDR1 and CDR2: WNHNN, SYGVQD (reference sequence). The CDR3 has 14 residues.

The CDR3 reads CASSPSRYQNTEAFF. DNA of the CDR3: TGTGCCAGCAGCCCCTCGAGGTACCAGAACACTGAAGCTTTCTTT. The chain couples TRBV7-2 to TRBJ1-1; D uncertain. The CDR3 contains 15 residues. The V gene's germline CDR1 is SGHTA and CDR2 FQGNSA. V gave up 5 bases and J gave up 1 base, with 14 bases separating them.

This rearrangement joins TRBV7-9 to TRBJ1-1; TRBD1 might be the D (5 bases). Trimming took off 5 bases at V and 0 bases at J, with 13 bases between the two ends. CDR3 length: 15 residues. Germline CDR1 and CDR2: SEHNR and FQNEAQ (reference sequence). This chain's CDR3 is CASSLDISVNTEAFF. The CDR3 nucleotides read TGTGCCAGCAGCCTGGACATTTCTGTGAACACTGAAGCTTTCTTT.

J is TRBJ2-3 and V is TRBV4-2, with D perhaps TRBD2 (6 bases). Trimming removed 2 bases at V and 0 bases at J, with 9 bases between. The CDR3 extends over 15 amino acids. The germline CDR1 and CDR2 sequences are LGHNA and YNFKEQ. The DNA for the CDR3 is TGTGCCAGCAGCCAACCCGGGACTAGCACAGATACGCAGTATTTT. Amino acids: CASSQPGTSTDTQYF.

The chain recombines TRBV7-9 with TRBJ1-1, with D possibly matching TRBD1 (6 bases). The V end lost 5 bases, the J end lost 4 bases, and 14 bases lay between the germline ends. The CDR3 spans 14 residues. Germline lookup yields CDR1 SEHNR and CDR2 FQNEAQ (reference sequence). The CDR3 DNA sequence: TGTGCCAGCAGCCGACTGGCAGGGGCCACTGAAGCTTTCTTT. It translates to CASSRLAGATEAFF.

The rearrangement uses TRBV4-2 and TRBJ2-1, with 7 bases fitting TRBD2. After removal of 1 base from V and 9 bases from J, the junction contained 6 bases not matched to a gene. This CDR3 comprises 14 residues. Germline V gives CDR1 LGHNA, CDR2 YNFKEQ. In DNA form, the CDR3 reads TGTGCCAGCAGCCAAGGTCAGGGAGGGGCTGAGCAGTTCTTC. It specifies CASSQGQGGAEQFF.

The chain has TRBV5-6 and TRBJ1-2, with no clear D. This CDR3 contains 14 residues. CDR1 SGHDT and CDR2 YYEEEE come from the germline V gene. Trimming removed 0 bases at V and 7 bases at J, with 13 bases between. The CDR3, as DNA: TGTGCCAGCAGCTTGGAGGTTGGGCGTCGTGGCTACACCTTC. Its translation: CASSLEVGRRGYTF.

The chain recombines TRBV9 with TRBJ1-2; D is unresolved. Germline CDR1 and CDR2: SGDLS and YYNGEE. The CDR3 runs 12 residues. V dropped 0 bases and J dropped 8 bases, with 8 bases sitting between them. CDR3 DNA sequence: TGTGCCAGCAGCGTAGTGGGAGGAGGCTACACCTTC. Protein sequence: CASSVVGGGYTF.

The chain employs TRBV19 and TRBJ2-7; D is possibly TRBD2 (5 bases). The CDR3 is made up of 14 amino acids. V lost 6 bases and J lost 3, with 15 bases in between. Germline loops: CDR1 LNHDA, CDR2 SQIVND (reference sequence). The chain's CDR3 is CASSPQLAGYEQYF. CDR3 coding DNA: TGTGCCAGTAGCCCCCAGCTAGCTGGCTACGAGCAGTACTTC.

This clone was observed once. The rearrangement joins TRBV6-1 to TRBJ1-2; possibly TRBD1 for D (5 bases). V lost 6 bases and J 7 bases, leaving 15 bases between the germline ends. The germline V gene has CDR1 MNHNS and CDR2 SASEGT. The CDR3 extends over 13 amino acids. CDR3 sequence: CASSPMGGIGYTF. CDR3 DNA sequence: TGTGCCAGCAGCCCAATGGGGGGTATTGGCTACACCTTC.

V is TRBV2 and J is TRBJ1-2; 9 bases match TRBD1. In germline, CDR1 is SNHLY, CDR2 FYNNEI. This CDR3 spans 14 amino acids. With V trimmed by 4 bases and J by 4 bases, 4 bases remained unmatched. Here the CDR3 reads CASSVEQGAYGYTF. The CDR3 DNA reads as TGTGCCAGCAGTGTCGAACAGGGGGCCTATGGCTACACCTTC.

The chain combines TRBV2 with TRBJ1-3; 7 nucleotides match TRBD1. Trimming cost V 11 bases and J 4 bases; bases outside gene matches: 8. The germline V gene has CDR1 SNHLY and CDR2 FYNNEI. The CDR3 is 13 amino acids. The CDR3 reads CAGSQGVGNTIYF. CDR3 in DNA: TGTGCCGGGAGTCAGGGGGTCGGAAACACCATATATTTT.

This chain joins TRBV6-5 and TRBJ2-1; tentatively, D is TRBD1 (5 bases). CDR3 size: 14 residues. The ends were cut back, 5 bases at V and 1 base at J, with 9 bases in the middle. Germline V gives CDR1 MNHEY, CDR2 SVGAGI. This CDR3 reads CASSLRESYNEQFF. The CDR3 DNA reads as TGTGCCAGCAGTCTCAGGGAATCCTACAATGAGCAGTTCTTC.

This rearrangement joins TRBV7-6 to TRBJ1-1; perhaps TRBD1 as D (5 bases). Trimming cost V 4 bases and J 0 bases, with 15 bases left between them. The CDR3 runs to 16 residues. Germline CDR1 is SGHVS and CDR2 is FNYEAQ. The CDR3 here is CASSSTEGLMNTEAFF. The CDR3 DNA reads TGTGCCAGCAGCTCCACAGAGGGACTGATGAACACTGAAGCTTTCTTT.

This rearrangement joins TRBV7-2 to TRBJ2-1; 7 nucleotides align to TRBD1. Per germline, CDR1 SGHTA and CDR2 FQGNSA. CDR3 size: 15 residues. V shed 5 bases, J shed 4 bases, and the junction held 8 bases outside the gene matches. CDR3 residues: CASSPDRSLYNEQFF. Written as DNA, the CDR3 is TGTGCCAGCAGCCCGGACAGGAGCCTTTACAATGAGCAGTTCTTC.

The chain employs TRBV4-1 and TRBJ2-3; 14 positions agree with TRBD2. The CDR3 consists of 17 residues. CDR1 MGHRA and CDR2 YSYEKL come from the germline V gene. V was pared by 4 bases and J by 7 bases, with 10 bases of the junction left unmatched. The CDR3 region is CASSLRTSGGQFNTQYF. Written as DNA, the CDR3 is TGCGCCAGCAGCCTCCGGACTAGCGGGGGGCAATTCAATACGCAGTATTTT.

The chain couples TRBV4-2 to TRBJ2-7, with TRBD2 identical over 10 bases. The V and J ends lost 4 bases and 4 bases, in that order; junction bases with no gene match: 7. The germline gives CDR1 LGHNA, CDR2 YNFKEQ. The CDR3 runs to 15 residues. The CDR3 nucleotides read TGTGCCAGCAGCCCCACAACTAGCGGGGTGTACGAGCAGTACTTC. It is translated as CASSPTTSGVYEQYF.

The CDR3 sequence is CASSLVEDSTPLHF. In DNA, the CDR3 is TGTGCCAGCAGCTTAGTGGAAGACTCCACACCCCTCCACTTT. This rearrangement joins TRBV7-8 to TRBJ1-6; D uncertain. This CDR3 spans 14 amino acids. V lost 1 base, J lost 11 bases, and 12 bases lay in between. Germline V CDR1 and CDR2: SGHVS, FQNEAQ.

V gene TRBV7-6 combines with J gene TRBJ2-7, with TRBD2 identical over 13 bases. The CDR3 loop spans 15 amino acids. CDR1 is SGHVS, CDR2 FNYEAQ, per germline. The J segment lost 7 bases and the V segment lost 5 bases, leaving 8 bases of the junction unmatched. The CDR3 region is CASSPDPGLAGEQYF. In DNA, the CDR3 is TGTGCCAGCAGCCCGGACCCGGGACTAGCGGGGGAGCAGTACTTC.

This chain uses TRBV28 with TRBJ1-2, with D unresolved. V lost 2 bases and J lost 7, with 14 bases in between. The germline V gene has CDR1 MDHEN and CDR2 SYDVKM. This CDR3 contains 14 residues. CDR3 DNA sequence: TGTGCCAGCAGTTTAAGCACAGATACCTTTGGCTACACCTTC. The encoded protein is CASSLSTDTFGYTF.

This clone appeared a few times. V gene TRBV13 combines with J gene TRBJ2-5; 7 bases are shared with TRBD2. Germline CDR1 reads PRHDT; CDR2 reads FYEKMQ (reference sequence). V lost 5 bases and J lost 0; bases outside the gene matches: 15. The CDR3 totals 18 residues. The DNA for the CDR3 is TGTGCCAGCAGCCCCTCCCCCCGACTAGCCTCGTACCAAGAGACCCAGTACTTC. It encodes CASSPSPRLASYQETQYF.

This clone was recorded only once. This sequence joins TRBV11-2 and TRBJ2-3, with TRBD2 as a possible D gene (6 bases). Trimming took 4 bases from V and 2 from J, leaving 10 bases between them. CDR3 length: 14 residues. Germline loops: CDR1 SGHAT, CDR2 FQNNGV. The CDR3 DNA reads TGTGCCAGCAGCTCGGAGGGTCTCACAGATACGCAGTATTTT. The encoded protein is CASSSEGLTDTQYF. Using reference TRBV11-2 and TRBJ2-3 for the parts outside the CDR3, the full variable domain is EAGVAQSPRYKIIEKRQSVAFWCNPISGHATLYWYQQILGQGPKLLIQFQNNGVVDDSQLPKDRFSAERLKGVDSTLKIQPAKLEDSAVYLCASSSEGLTDTQYFGPGTRLTVL.